Shown below are 6 T cell receptor beta chains from a single sample sequenced in a study of blood T cell repertoires in COVID-19. Profiling relied on immunoSEQ multiplex PCR, and the TCRdb table lists in-frame clones only, not all of them. The table has around 190,000 clones, more than 75% seen once. Material: peripheral blood. The receptor set was obtained from a woman between 40 and 50 years old with COVID-19, enrolled during active disease.

The rearrangement joins TRBV3-1 (or the pseudogene TRBV3-2) to TRBJ2-6; D possibly corresponds to TRBD1 (5 bases). The CDR3 totals 15 residues. V was shortened by 2 bases and J by 1 base, with 6 bases between the two germline ends. Germline CDR1 LGHDT, CDR2 YNNKEL (reference sequence). The CDR3 loop is CASSQRGSGANVLTF. The CDR3 DNA follows: TGTGCCAGCAGCCAAAGGGGATCTGGGGCCAACGTCCTGACTTTC.

This clone was detected once. J is TRBJ1-5 and V is TRBV6-2 or TRBV6-3, with 10 bases fitting TRBD1. The germline CDR1 and CDR2 sequences are MNHEY and SVGEGT. This CDR3 contains 16 residues. The J segment lost 2 bases and the V segment lost 5 bases, leaving 6 bases of the junction unmatched. The CDR3 here is CASSRDRGRGNQPQHF. The CDR3 coding sequence is TGTGCCAGCAGTCGTGACAGGGGGCGTGGCAATCAGCCCCAGCATTTT.

The gene calls are TRBV12-3 or TRBV12-4 and TRBJ1-2; possibly TRBD1 for D (5 bases). The CDR3 is 13 amino acids. V lost 6 bases, J lost 6 bases, and 14 bases lay in between. DNA of the CDR3: TGTGCCAGCAGATCACAGGAAGAGGATGGCTACACCTTC. Translating it yields CASRSQEEDGYTF.

The V gene is TRBV7-7, the J gene TRBJ2-2; D gene ambiguous. Germline-derived CDR1 and CDR2 are SSHAT and FNYEAQ (reference sequence). V lost 5 bases, J lost 12 bases, and 16 bases lay in between. The CDR3 runs 13 residues. The CDR3 is CASSKTLFQKLFF. The CDR3 nucleotides are TGTGCCAGCAGCAAAACCCTTTTCCAGAAGCTGTTTTTT.

This chain uses TRBV7-2 with TRBJ1-1; the D is unclear. V lost 1 base to trimming and J lost 5 bases, with 14 bases between them. CDR3 size: 15 residues. In germline, CDR1 is SGHTA, CDR2 FQGNSA. CDR3 in amino acids: CASSLVGGLGTEAFF. The CDR3 region has the DNA TGTGCCAGCAGCTTAGTTGGAGGGTTGGGGACTGAAGCTTTCTTT.

The chain is built from TRBV5-4 and TRBJ2-7; 10 bases map to TRBD2. This CDR3 is built from 15 residues. Germline-derived CDR1 and CDR2 are SGHNT and YYREEE (reference sequence). With 5 bases clipped from V and 4 bases from J, the junction kept 9 bases outside the gene matches. Written as DNA, the CDR3 is TGTGCCAGCAGTTATACCGGGACTAGCGCGTACGAGCAGTACTTC. Its translation is CASSYTGTSAYEQYF. The full variable domain, with the rest looked up from reference TRBV5-4 and TRBJ2-7, is ETGVTQSPTHLIKTRGQQVTLRCSSQSGHNTVSWYQQALGQGPQFIFQYYREEENGRGNFPPRFSGLQFPNYSSELNVNALELDDSALYLCASSYTGTSAYEQYFGPGTRLTVT.